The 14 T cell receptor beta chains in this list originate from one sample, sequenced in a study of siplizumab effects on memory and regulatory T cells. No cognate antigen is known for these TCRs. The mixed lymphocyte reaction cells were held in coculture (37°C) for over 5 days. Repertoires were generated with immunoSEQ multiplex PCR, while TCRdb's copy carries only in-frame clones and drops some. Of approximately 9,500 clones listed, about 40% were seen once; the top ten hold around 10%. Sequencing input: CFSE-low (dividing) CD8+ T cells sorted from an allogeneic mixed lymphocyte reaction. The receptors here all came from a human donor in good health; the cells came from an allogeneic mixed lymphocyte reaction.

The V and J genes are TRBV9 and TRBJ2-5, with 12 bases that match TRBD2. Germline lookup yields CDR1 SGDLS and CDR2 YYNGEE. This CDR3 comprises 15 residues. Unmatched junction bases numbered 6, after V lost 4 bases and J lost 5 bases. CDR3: CASSTTSGGGETQYF. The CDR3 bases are TGTGCCAGCAGCACGACTAGCGGGGGAGGGGAGACCCAGTACTTC.

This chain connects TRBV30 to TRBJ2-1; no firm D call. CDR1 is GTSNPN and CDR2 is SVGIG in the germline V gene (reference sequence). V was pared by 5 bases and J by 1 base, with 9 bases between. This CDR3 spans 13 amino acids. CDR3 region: CAWGLGSYNEQFF. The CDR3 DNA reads TGTGCCTGGGGTCTGGGTTCCTACAATGAGCAGTTCTTC.

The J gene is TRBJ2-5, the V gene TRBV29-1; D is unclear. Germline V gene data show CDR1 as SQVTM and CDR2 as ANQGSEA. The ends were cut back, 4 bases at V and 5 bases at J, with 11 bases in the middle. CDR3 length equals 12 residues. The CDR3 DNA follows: TGCAGCGTTGTGGCCGTGAGGGAGACCCAGTACTTC. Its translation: CSVVAVRETQYF.

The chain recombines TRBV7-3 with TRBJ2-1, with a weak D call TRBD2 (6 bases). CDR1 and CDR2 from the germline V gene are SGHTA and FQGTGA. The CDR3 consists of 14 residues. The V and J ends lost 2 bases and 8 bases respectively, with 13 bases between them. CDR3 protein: CASSLSGEVDEQFF. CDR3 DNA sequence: TGTGCCAGCAGCTTATCCGGGGAGGTCGATGAGCAGTTCTTC.

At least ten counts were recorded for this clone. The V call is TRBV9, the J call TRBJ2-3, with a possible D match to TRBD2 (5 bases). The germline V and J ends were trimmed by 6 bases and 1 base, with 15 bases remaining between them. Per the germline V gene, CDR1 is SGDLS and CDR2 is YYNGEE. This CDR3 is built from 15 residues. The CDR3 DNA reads TGTGCCAGCACCCCCGGCGGGTCGGGCACAGATACGCAGTATTTT. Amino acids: CASTPGGSGTDTQYF.

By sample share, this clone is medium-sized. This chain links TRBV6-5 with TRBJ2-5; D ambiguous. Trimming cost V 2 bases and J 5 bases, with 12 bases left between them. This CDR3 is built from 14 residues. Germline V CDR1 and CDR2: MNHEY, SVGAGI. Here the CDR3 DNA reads TGTGCCAGCAGTTACGGGCAGAACGTGGAGACCCAGTACTTC. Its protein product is CASSYGQNVETQYF.

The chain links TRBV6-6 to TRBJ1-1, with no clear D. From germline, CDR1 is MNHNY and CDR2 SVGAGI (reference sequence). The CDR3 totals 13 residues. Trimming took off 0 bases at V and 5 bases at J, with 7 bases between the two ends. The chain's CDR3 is CASSYSLVTEAFF. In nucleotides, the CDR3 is TGTGCCAGCAGTTACTCGCTGGTTACTGAAGCTTTCTTT.

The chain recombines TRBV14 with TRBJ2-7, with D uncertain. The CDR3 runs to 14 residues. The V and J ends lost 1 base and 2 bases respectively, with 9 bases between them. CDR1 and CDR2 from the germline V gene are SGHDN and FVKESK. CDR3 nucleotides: TGTGCCAGCAGCCAAGGAGCTGGAGCCTACGAGCAGTACTTC. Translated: CASSQGAGAYEQYF.

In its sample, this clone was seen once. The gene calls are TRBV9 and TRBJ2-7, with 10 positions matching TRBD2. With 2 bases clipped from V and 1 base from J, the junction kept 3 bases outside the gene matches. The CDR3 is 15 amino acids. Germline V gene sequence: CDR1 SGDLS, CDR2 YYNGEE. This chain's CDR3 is CASSVNSGGSYEQYF. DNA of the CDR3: TGTGCCAGCAGCGTCAATAGCGGGGGGTCCTACGAGCAGTACTTC.

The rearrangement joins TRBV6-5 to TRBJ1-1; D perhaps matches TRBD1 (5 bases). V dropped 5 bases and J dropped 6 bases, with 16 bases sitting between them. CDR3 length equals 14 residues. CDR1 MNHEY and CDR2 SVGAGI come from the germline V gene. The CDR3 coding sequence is TGTGCCAGCAGTCCCGGGACCGCCGGGTCTGAAGCTTTCTTT. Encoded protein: CASSPGTAGSEAFF.

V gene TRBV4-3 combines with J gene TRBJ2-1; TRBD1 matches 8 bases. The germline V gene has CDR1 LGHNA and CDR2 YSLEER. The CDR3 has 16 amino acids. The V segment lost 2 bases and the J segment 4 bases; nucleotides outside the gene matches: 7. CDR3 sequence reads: CASSQSRTGLYNEQFF. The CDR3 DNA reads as TGCGCCAGCAGCCAATCCCGGACAGGGTTGTACAATGAGCAGTTCTTC.

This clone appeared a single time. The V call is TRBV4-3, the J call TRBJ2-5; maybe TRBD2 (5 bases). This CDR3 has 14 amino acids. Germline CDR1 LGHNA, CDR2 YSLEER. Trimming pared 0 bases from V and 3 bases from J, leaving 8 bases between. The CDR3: CASSQDSAEETQYF. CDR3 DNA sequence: TGCGCCAGCAGCCAAGATAGCGCGGAAGAGACCCAGTACTTC.

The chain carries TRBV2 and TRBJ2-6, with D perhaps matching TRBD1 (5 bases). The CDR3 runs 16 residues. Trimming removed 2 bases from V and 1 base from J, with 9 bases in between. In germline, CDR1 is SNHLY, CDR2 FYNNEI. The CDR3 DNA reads TGTGCCAGCAGTGAAACAGGAGCTTCTGGGGCCAACGTCCTGACTTTC. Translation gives CASSETGASGANVLTF. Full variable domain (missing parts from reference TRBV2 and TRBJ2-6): EPEVTQTPSHQVTQMGQEVILRCVPISNHLYFYWYRQILGQKVEFLVSFYNNEISEKSEIFDDQFSVERPDGSNFTLKIRSTKLEDSAMYFCASSETGASGANVLTFGAGSRLTVL.

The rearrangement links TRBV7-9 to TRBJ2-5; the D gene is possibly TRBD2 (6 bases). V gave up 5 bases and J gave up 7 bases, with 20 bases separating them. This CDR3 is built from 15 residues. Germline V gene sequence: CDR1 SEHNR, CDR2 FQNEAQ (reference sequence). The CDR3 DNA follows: TGTGCCAGCAGCAGTCAGGGCGGGGTGGAGGGGACCCAGTACTTC. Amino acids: CASSSQGGVEGTQYF.